This T cell receptor beta chain comes out of a study of blood T cell repertoires in COVID-19. Per the original methods: Using reference gene primer amplification, nucleated cell counts were estimated. The method was immunoSEQ multiplex PCR; TCRdb's version includes in-frame clones alone and lacks a portion of them. That table supplies the V and J calls and clone size; D and trimming were determined from the DNA. There are about 380,000 clones in the sample; roughly 85% occur only once, and more than 3% lies in the top ten. Germline loops: CDR1 LGHNT, CDR2 FRNRAP. The CDR3 contains 14 residues. Trimming stripped 2 bases from V and 7 bases from J, with 14 bases between.

Sequenced material: peripheral blood. This rearrangement joins TRBV12-5 to TRBJ1-1; the D is unclear. This receptor was identified in a woman aged 18-35 years with acute or convalescent COVID-19. CDR3 bases: TGTGCTAGTGGTTTGAATTCCCTGATCAGTGAAGCTTTCTTT. Translating it yields CASGLNSLISEAFF.